This TCR beta chain was found in a study of T cells after yellow fever vaccination. A total of 19 residues make up the CDR3, ends included. CDR1 is SGHDN, CDR2 FVKESK, per germline. A process of 5'RACE template switching, which added a universal primer site and UMIs, was used to make TCR cDNA. TCRdb re-derived calls from the 5' RACE reads in MiXCR, one entry per CDR3 protein. The sample gives hundreds of thousands of distinct CDR3 sequences, 6.2% of which show up once; around 16% is in the top ten. As for this clonotype: The limits of the CDR3 on the DNA are not certain, so only TCRdb's listed CDR3 is given.

The gene calls are TRBV14 and TRBJ2-5; the DNA was not used to check the table's D call, TRBD1. This TCR derives from a man aged 30 to 39 who received the YFV17D yellow fever vaccine. Sequencing used PBMCs, obtained 5 days after the yellow fever booster vaccination. The CDR3 protein is CASSHLGSGRAAPTETQYF.